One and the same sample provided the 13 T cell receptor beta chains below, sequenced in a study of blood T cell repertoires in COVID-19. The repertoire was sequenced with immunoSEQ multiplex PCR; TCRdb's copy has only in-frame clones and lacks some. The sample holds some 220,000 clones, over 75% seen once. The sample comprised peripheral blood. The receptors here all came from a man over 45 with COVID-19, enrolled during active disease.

CDR3 nucleotides: TGTGCCAGCAGCATTAGCCCCTCCGGGACATCCGGACCCTACGAGCAGTACTTC. Translating gives CASSISPSGTSGPYEQYF. This sequence joins TRBV7-8 and TRBJ2-7; tentative D call: TRBD1 (6 bases). V lost 5 bases to trimming and J lost 2 bases, with 25 bases between them. The CDR3 totals 18 residues. In germline, CDR1 is SGHVS, CDR2 FQNEAQ.

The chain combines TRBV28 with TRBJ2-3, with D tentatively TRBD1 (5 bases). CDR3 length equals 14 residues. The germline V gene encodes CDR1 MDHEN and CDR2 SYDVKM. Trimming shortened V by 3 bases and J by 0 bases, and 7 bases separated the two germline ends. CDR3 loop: CASSFQGSTDTQYF. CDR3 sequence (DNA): TGTGCCAGCAGTTTCCAGGGTAGCACAGATACGCAGTATTTT.

The CDR3 sequence: CASSYSSGGGPQHF. DNA for the CDR3: TGTGCCAGCAGTTACTCTAGCGGGGGGGGACCCCAGCATTTT. The chain couples TRBV6-5 to TRBJ1-5; TRBD1 might be the D (5 bases). CDR3 length equals 14 residues. The V end lost 0 bases, the J end lost 10 bases, and 13 bases lay between the germline ends. The germline V gene has CDR1 MNHEY and CDR2 SVGAGI.

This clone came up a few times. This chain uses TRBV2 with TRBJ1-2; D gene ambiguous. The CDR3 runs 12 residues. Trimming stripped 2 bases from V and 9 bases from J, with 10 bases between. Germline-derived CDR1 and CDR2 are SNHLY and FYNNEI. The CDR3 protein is CASSEIAFSYTF. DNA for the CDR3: TGTGCCAGCAGTGAAATTGCGTTTAGCTACACCTTC.

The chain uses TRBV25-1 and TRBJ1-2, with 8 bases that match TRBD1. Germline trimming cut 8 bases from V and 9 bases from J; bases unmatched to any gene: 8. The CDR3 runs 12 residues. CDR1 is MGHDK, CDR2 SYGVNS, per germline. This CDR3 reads CASRTGRERYTF. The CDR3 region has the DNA TGTGCCAGCCGGACAGGGAGAGAGCGCTACACCTTC.

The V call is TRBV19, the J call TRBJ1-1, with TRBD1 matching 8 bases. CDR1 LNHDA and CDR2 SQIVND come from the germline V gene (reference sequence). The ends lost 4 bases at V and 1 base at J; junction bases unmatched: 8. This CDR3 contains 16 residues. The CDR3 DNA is TGTGCCAGTAGTAGACCGACCGGGACAGGGAACACTGAAGCTTTCTTT. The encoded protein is CASSRPTGTGNTEAFF.

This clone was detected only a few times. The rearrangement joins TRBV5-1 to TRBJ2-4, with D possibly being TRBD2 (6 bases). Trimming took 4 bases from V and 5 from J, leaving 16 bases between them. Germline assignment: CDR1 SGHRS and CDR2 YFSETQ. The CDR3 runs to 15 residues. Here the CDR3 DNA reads TGCGCCAGCAGCCCGCGGGGACGGGCACAAAACATTCAGTACTTC. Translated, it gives CASSPRGRAQNIQYF.

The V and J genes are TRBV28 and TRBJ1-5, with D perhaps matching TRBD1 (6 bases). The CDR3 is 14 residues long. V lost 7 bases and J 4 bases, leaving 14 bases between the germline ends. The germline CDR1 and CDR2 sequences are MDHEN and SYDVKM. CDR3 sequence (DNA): TGTGCCAGCACCAAAGGGGGATTAAATCAGCCCCAGCATTTT. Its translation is CASTKGGLNQPQHF.

The CDR3 nucleotides read TGTGCCAGTAGTATGACTAGCGGGGGACTCTACGAGCAGTACTTC. This codes for CASSMTSGGLYEQYF. The chain couples TRBV19 to TRBJ2-7, with 12 bases fitting TRBD2. Germline V gene lookup returns CDR1 LNHDA and CDR2 SQIVND (reference sequence). V shed 3 bases and J 3 bases; nucleotides not matched to a gene: 3. The CDR3 covers 15 residues.

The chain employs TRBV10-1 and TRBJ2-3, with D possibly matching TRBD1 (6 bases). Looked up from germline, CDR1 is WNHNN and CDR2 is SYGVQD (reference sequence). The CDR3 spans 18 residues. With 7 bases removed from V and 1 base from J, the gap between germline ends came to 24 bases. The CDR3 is CASIGSAGAYIRTDTQYF. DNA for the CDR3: TGCGCCAGCATCGGGTCCGCAGGGGCCTACATTCGCACAGATACGCAGTATTTT.

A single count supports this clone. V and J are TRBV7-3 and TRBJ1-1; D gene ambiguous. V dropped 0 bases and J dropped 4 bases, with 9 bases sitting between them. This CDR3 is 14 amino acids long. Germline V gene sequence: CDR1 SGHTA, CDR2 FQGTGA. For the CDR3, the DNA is TGTGCCAGCAGCTTAACGAGGGCGAGCACTGAAGCTTTCTTT. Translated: CASSLTRASTEAFF.

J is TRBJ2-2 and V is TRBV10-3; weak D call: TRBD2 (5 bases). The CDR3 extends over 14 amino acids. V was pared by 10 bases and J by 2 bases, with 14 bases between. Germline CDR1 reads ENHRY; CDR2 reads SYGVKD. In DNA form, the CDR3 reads TGTGCCACCAACAAGGACTCAAACACCGGGGAGCTGTTTTTT. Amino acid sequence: CATNKDSNTGELFF.

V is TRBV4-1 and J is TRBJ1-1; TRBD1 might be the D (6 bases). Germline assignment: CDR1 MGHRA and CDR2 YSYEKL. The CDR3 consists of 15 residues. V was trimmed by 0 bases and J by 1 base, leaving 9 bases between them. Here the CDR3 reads CASSQDNRENTEAFF. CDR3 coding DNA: TGCGCCAGCAGCCAAGATAACAGGGAGAACACTGAAGCTTTCTTT.